These 13 T cell receptor beta chains came from one sample sequenced in a study of blood T cell repertoires in COVID-19 (TCRdb year 2020). Library preparation was by the immunoSEQ multiplex PCR assay. In TCRdb, the immuneACCESS table is reduced to in-frame sequences with V and J assigned. These tables do not hold every clone; where another copy was compared, an unresolved V gene accounts for under half, and the others remain unexplained. The sample records around 160,000 clones, approximately 87% of which are singletons. The ten top clones hold approximately 10% of the sample. Material for sequencing was peripheral blood. The receptors stem from a woman in her seventies with COVID-19, enrolled during active disease.

The chain is built from TRBV5-5 and TRBJ1-5; D is ambiguous. Trimming pared 0 bases from V and 1 base from J, leaving 8 bases between. The CDR3 length is 15 residues. Per germline, CDR1 SGHKS and CDR2 YYEKEE (reference sequence). CDR3 sequence reads: CASSLVPESNQPQHF. The DNA for the CDR3 is TGTGCCAGCAGCTTGGTACCGGAGAGCAATCAGCCCCAGCATTTT.

This chain joins TRBV5-1 and TRBJ2-3; perhaps TRBD2 as D (7 bases). Germline assignment: CDR1 SGHRS and CDR2 YFSETQ. This CDR3 contains 14 residues. The V and J ends lost 5 bases and 0 bases respectively, with 10 bases between them. The CDR3 sequence is CASSGGASTDTQYF. DNA of the CDR3: TGCGCCAGCAGTGGGGGGGCTAGCACAGATACGCAGTATTTT.

This rearrangement joins TRBV18 to TRBJ1-4, with TRBD1 as a possible D gene (6 bases). The CDR3 is 15 amino acids. The V end was cut by 6 bases, the J end by 8 bases, with 19 bases between. Germline V lookup: CDR1 KGHSH, CDR2 LQKENI. The CDR3 here is CASSSGAGAEEKLFF. DNA for the CDR3: TGTGCCAGCTCCTCGGGTGCGGGGGCTGAAGAAAAACTGTTTTTT.

The CDR3: CASSLWLGQGSGELFF. In DNA, the CDR3 is TGTGCCAGCAGTTTATGGCTGGGACAGGGGAGCGGGGAGCTGTTTTTT. V is TRBV28 and J is TRBJ2-2; 10 bases are a match to TRBD1. Germline V gives CDR1 MDHEN, CDR2 SYDVKM. CDR3 length: 16 amino acids. The junction had 5 bases not matched to a gene; V was cut back by 0 bases and J by 7 bases. The entire variable domain, with the rest obtained from reference TRBV28 and TRBJ2-2, is as follows: DVKVTQSSRYLVKRTGEKVFLECVQDMDHENMFWYRQDPGLGLRLIYFSYDVKMKEKGDIPEGYSVSREKKERFSLILESASTNQTSMYLCASSLWLGQGSGELFFGEGSRLTVL.

This chain links TRBV2 with TRBJ2-3, with 10 bases identical to TRBD2. Unmatched junction bases numbered 8, after V lost 8 bases and J lost 3 bases. The V gene's germline CDR1 is SNHLY and CDR2 FYNNEI. CDR3 size: 15 residues. The CDR3 protein is CASRERGGLTDTQYF. The CDR3 DNA is TGTGCCAGCCGGGAGCGGGGGGGCCTTACAGATACGCAGTATTTT.

V and J are TRBV5-1 and TRBJ2-1; 8 positions agree with TRBD1. The trim removed 4 bases at V and 9 bases at J, leaving 6 bases unmatched. The CDR3 loop spans 13 amino acids. Germline assignment: CDR1 SGHRS and CDR2 YFSETQ. CDR3: CASSKGQAPEQFF. The CDR3 DNA sequence: TGCGCCAGCAGCAAGGGACAGGCACCTGAGCAGTTCTTC.

This clone is a singleton in its sample. This sequence joins TRBV29-1 and TRBJ2-7; D might be TRBD2 (7 bases). The CDR3 length is 13 residues. Germline values: CDR1 SQVTM, CDR2 ANQGSEA. The V gene lost 3 bases and the J gene lost 4 bases, with 13 bases spanning the gap. This CDR3 is CSVELAGAYEQYF. CDR3 DNA sequence: TGCAGCGTTGAGTTGGCGGGGGCTTACGAGCAGTACTTC.

The chain joins TRBV11-2 to TRBJ2-3; 8 bases are a match to TRBD2. This CDR3 has 13 amino acids. Germline CDR1 reads SGHAT; CDR2 reads FQNNGV. After removal of 4 bases from V and 4 bases from J, the junction contained 1 base not matched to a gene. The CDR3 region is CASSSGGADTQYF. CDR3 DNA sequence: TGTGCCAGCAGCTCGGGGGGGGCAGATACGCAGTATTTT. Full variable domain (remainder filled in from reference TRBV11-2 and TRBJ2-3): EAGVAQSPRYKIIEKRQSVAFWCNPISGHATLYWYQQILGQGPKLLIQFQNNGVVDDSQLPKDRFSAERLKGVDSTLKIQPAKLEDSAVYLCASSSGGADTQYFGPGTRLTVL.

The V and J genes are TRBV7-8 and TRBJ2-1, with TRBD1 as a possible D gene (6 bases). The CDR3 length is 16 residues. Germline V gene data show CDR1 as SGHVS and CDR2 as FQNEAQ. The V and J ends lost 5 bases and 3 bases respectively, with 17 bases between them. The CDR3 DNA reads TGTGCCAGCAGCATACCCACAGGGACCCTCTACAATGAGCAGTTCTTC. It is translated as CASSIPTGTLYNEQFF.

The gene calls are TRBV5-6 and TRBJ1-2; D is uncertain. V gave up 0 bases and J gave up 2 bases, with 11 bases separating them. The CDR3 loop spans 15 amino acids. Germline V gives CDR1 SGHDT, CDR2 YYEEEE. CDR3 in DNA: TGTGCCAGCAGCTTGGGGCTTGCACCCAACTATGGCTACACCTTC. This sequence encodes CASSLGLAPNYGYTF.

CDR3 coding DNA: TGTGCCAGCAGCCAAGCTGGGGCTCAAGAGACCCAGTACTTC. Translating gives CASSQAGAQETQYF. The rearrangement uses TRBV3-1 (or the pseudogene TRBV3-2) and TRBJ2-5, with TRBD1 as a possible D gene (5 bases). The CDR3 consists of 14 residues. V lost 1 base and J 2 bases, leaving 8 bases between the germline ends. The V gene's germline CDR1 is LGHDT and CDR2 YNNKEL (reference sequence).

This chain links TRBV6-5 with TRBJ1-4; 11 bases align to TRBD1. After removal of 0 bases from V and 3 bases from J, the junction contained 0 bases not matched to a gene. This CDR3 has 16 residues. Germline V CDR1 and CDR2: MNHEY, SVGAGI. CDR3 in DNA: TGTGCCAGCAGTTACTCGGGACAGGGGGCTAATGAAAAACTGTTTTTT. Translating it yields CASSYSGQGANEKLFF.

The chain is built from TRBV4-1 and TRBJ1-1; D is possibly TRBD1 (6 bases). The germline gives CDR1 MGHRA, CDR2 YSYEKL. CDR3 length: 17 amino acids. Trimming removed 4 bases at V and 3 bases at J, with 21 bases between. CDR3 loop: CASSLNREGRSYTEAFF. The CDR3 DNA reads TGCGCCAGCAGCCTCAACAGGGAGGGTCGGTCGTACACTGAAGCTTTCTTT.